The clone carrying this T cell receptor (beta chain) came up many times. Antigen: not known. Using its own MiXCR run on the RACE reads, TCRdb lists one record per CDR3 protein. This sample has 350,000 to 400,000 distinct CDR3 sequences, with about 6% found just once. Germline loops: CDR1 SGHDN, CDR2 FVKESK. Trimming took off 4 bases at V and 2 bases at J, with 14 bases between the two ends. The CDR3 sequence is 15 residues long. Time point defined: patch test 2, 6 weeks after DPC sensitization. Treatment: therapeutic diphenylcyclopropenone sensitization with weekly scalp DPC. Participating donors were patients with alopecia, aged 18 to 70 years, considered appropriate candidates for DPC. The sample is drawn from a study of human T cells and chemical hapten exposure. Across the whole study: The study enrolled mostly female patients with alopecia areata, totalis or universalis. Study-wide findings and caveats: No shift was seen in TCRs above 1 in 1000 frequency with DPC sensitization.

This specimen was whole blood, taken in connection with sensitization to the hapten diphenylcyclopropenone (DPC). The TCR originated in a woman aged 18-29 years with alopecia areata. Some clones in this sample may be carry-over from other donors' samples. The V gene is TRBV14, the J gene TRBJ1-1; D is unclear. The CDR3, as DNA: TGTGCCAGCAGCCCCTTCCAGCCTTTTAACACTGAAGCTTTCTTT. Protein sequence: CASSPFQPFNTEAFF. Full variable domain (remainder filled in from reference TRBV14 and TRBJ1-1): EAGVTQFPSHSVIEKGQTVTLRCDPISGHDNLYWYRRVMGKEIKFLLHFVKESKQDESGMPNNRFLAERTGGTYSTLKVQPAELEDSGVYFCASSPFQPFNTEAFFGQGTRLTVV.